The next 18 T cell receptor beta chains were all read from a single sample in a study of identifying expanded T cells in peripheral blood. TCRdb keeps only in-frame clones here, not all; method: immunoSEQ multiplex PCR. This table holds about 94,000 clones, over 75% found once. The sequencing input was blood. Receptor source: a person aged 18 to 69 in good health.

V and J are TRBV6-6 and TRBJ1-2; D unclear. Trimming stripped 2 bases from V and 4 bases from J, with 11 bases between. The germline CDR1 and CDR2 sequences are MNHNY and SVGAGI (reference sequence). The CDR3 runs 14 residues. DNA of the CDR3: TGTGCCAGCAGTTACAAAGAGGGCTTCTATGGCTACACCTTC. This gives the protein CASSYKEGFYGYTF.

The sample holds a few counts of this clone. The rearrangement links TRBV21-1 to TRBJ1-5; the D call TRBD1 from the table was never checked on the DNA. TRBV21-1 is a pseudogene. The CDR3 contains 14 residues. The CDR3 here is CASSKQGDNQPQHF. The CDR3 DNA follows: TGTGCCAGCAGCAAACAGGGTGACAATCAGCCCCAGCATTTT.

This clone was seen more than once but under ten times. The chain links TRBV5-6 to TRBJ2-2; tentatively, D is TRBD2 (6 bases). The V gene lost 5 bases and the J gene lost 7 bases, with 9 bases spanning the gap. This CDR3 region has 12 residues. Germline lookup yields CDR1 SGHDT and CDR2 YYEEEE. This chain's CDR3 is CASRIAVGELFF. The CDR3 DNA follows: TGTGCCAGCAGGATAGCGGTCGGGGAGCTGTTTTTT.

J is TRBJ1-3 and V is TRBV5-4; D uncertain. Germline CDR1 is SGHNT and CDR2 is YYREEE (reference sequence). Deletions cut 3 bases from V and 4 bases from J, with 11 bases between. The CDR3 is 14 residues long. The CDR3 protein is CASSSPSKGNTIYF. The CDR3 region has the DNA TGTGCCAGCAGCTCCCCTTCAAAGGGAAACACCATATATTTT.

The chain links TRBV5-1 to TRBJ1-2; 11 bases fit TRBD1. Germline CDR1 is SGHRS and CDR2 is YFSETQ. Losses at the gene ends were 4 bases for V and 5 bases for J; bases not matched to a gene: 4. CDR3 length: 14 amino acids. This CDR3 is CASSPGTGGYGYTF. The CDR3 coding sequence is TGCGCCAGCAGCCCCGGGACAGGGGGGTATGGCTACACCTTC.

This chain links TRBV5-6 with TRBJ1-1; no firm D call. V was pared by 3 bases and J by 3 bases, with 6 bases between. Germline V gene sequence: CDR1 SGHDT, CDR2 YYEEEE. The CDR3 spans 12 residues. The CDR3 sequence: CASSSGYTEAFF. DNA of the CDR3: TGTGCCAGCAGCTCGGGGTACACTGAAGCTTTCTTT.

V gene TRBV4-3 combines with J gene TRBJ2-3; no clear D gene. Germline CDR1 is LGHNA and CDR2 is YSLEER. V lost 3 bases and J 0 bases, leaving 13 bases between the germline ends. The CDR3 runs 16 residues. The CDR3 region is CASSQGGSPSTDTQYF. The CDR3 nucleotides read TGCGCCAGCAGCCAGGGTGGGTCCCCTAGCACAGATACGCAGTATTTT.

V usage is TRBV7-9 and J usage is TRBJ1-4, with D perhaps TRBD1 (5 bases). Trimming left V 5 bases short and J 14 bases short, with 18 bases between. The CDR3 sequence is 13 residues long. Germline CDR1 reads SEHNR; CDR2 reads FQNEAQ (reference sequence). CDR3 sequence: CASSMEKGAGLFF. The CDR3 coding sequence is TGTGCCAGCAGCATGGAGAAAGGGGCCGGGCTGTTTTTT.

CDR3 DNA sequence: TGTGCCAGCAGCAGCCACAGGGGGGGAGACACTGAAGCTTTCTTT. Translating it yields CASSSHRGGDTEAFF. The chain uses TRBV5-6 and TRBJ1-1, with 8 nucleotides matching TRBD1. CDR1 and CDR2 from the germline V gene are SGHDT and YYEEEE. The V segment lost 4 bases and the J segment 3 bases; nucleotides outside the gene matches: 8. This CDR3 comprises 15 residues.

The V call is TRBV13, the J call TRBJ1-2; 11 bases are a match to TRBD1. Unmatched junction bases numbered 5, after V lost 4 bases and J lost 7 bases. This CDR3 is 14 amino acids long. CDR1 PRHDT and CDR2 FYEKMQ come from the germline V gene (reference sequence). For the CDR3, the DNA is TGTGCCAGCAGCTCCCGGACAGGGGGCGGTGGCTACACCTTC. Protein: CASSSRTGGGGYTF.

This chain links TRBV2 with TRBJ1-2; 10 bases line up with TRBD1. V trimming: 3 bases; J trimming: 2 bases; junction bases outside the gene matches: 9. Germline CDR1 reads SNHLY; CDR2 reads FYNNEI. The CDR3 sequence is 17 residues long. In nucleotides, the CDR3 is TGTGCCAGCAGTGAGACCCTTCAGACAGGGGGCAACTATGGCTACACCTTC. Translation gives CASSETLQTGGNYGYTF.

In DNA, the CDR3 is TGTGCCAGCAGTGGGGGACATGTGGAGGGAGACATTCAGTACTTC. Translated: CASSGGHVEGDIQYF. V gene TRBV6-1 combines with J gene TRBJ2-4; D may correspond to TRBD1 or TRBD2 (6 bases each). V was clipped by 4 bases and J by 8 bases, with 18 bases between them. CDR3 length: 15 residues. Looked up from germline, CDR1 is MNHNS and CDR2 is SASEGT.

The chain recombines TRBV11-2 with TRBJ2-5, with 11 positions matching TRBD2. The CDR3 has 14 residues. Losses at the gene ends were 5 bases for V and 9 bases for J; bases not matched to a gene: 8. Germline CDR1 and CDR2: SGHAT and FQNNGV. CDR3 sequence: CASSLTSGDGAQYF. In DNA, the CDR3 is TGTGCCAGCAGCCTGACTAGCGGGGATGGGGCCCAGTACTTC.

The rearrangement links TRBV5-1 to TRBJ2-5; unclear D gene. V dropped 0 bases and J dropped 1 base, with 7 bases sitting between them. CDR1 and CDR2 from the germline V gene are SGHRS and YFSETQ. This CDR3 contains 14 residues. CDR3 region: CASSLGRTQETQYF. Written as DNA, the CDR3 is TGCGCCAGCAGCTTGGGGCGTACCCAAGAGACCCAGTACTTC.

This chain connects TRBV15 to TRBJ2-3; D is perhaps TRBD2 (7 bases). Germline CDR1 reads LNHNV; CDR2 reads YYDKDF (reference sequence). Trimming stripped 4 bases from V and 1 base from J, with 18 bases between. CDR3 length: 17 residues. This chain's CDR3 is CATSKPSGGWGTDTQYF. CDR3 DNA: TGTGCCACCAGCAAACCATCGGGGGGCTGGGGCACAGATACGCAGTATTTT.

The chain couples TRBV7-7 to TRBJ2-3; D remains ambiguous. This CDR3 is 14 amino acids long. CDR1 is SSHAT, CDR2 FNYEAQ, per germline (reference sequence). V lost 0 bases, J lost 6 bases, and 10 bases lay in between. CDR3 loop: CASSLAVLGDTQYF. The CDR3 DNA is TGTGCCAGCAGCTTAGCGGTCCTTGGGGATACGCAGTATTTT. Full variable domain (missing parts from reference TRBV7-7 and TRBJ2-3): GAGVSQSPRYKVTKRGQDVTLRCDPISSHATLYWYQQALGQGPEFLTYFNYEAQPDKSGLPSDRFSAERPEGSISTLTIQRTEQRDSAMYRCASSLAVLGDTQYFGPGTRLTVL.

This sequence joins TRBV4-2 and TRBJ2-3, with D tentatively TRBD2 (5 bases). There are 18 residues in the CDR3. Trimming took 0 bases from V and 7 from J, leaving 23 bases between them. CDR1 LGHNA and CDR2 YNFKEQ come from the germline V gene. The chain's CDR3 is CASSQEGAAGGSRYTQYF. CDR3 nucleotide sequence: TGTGCCAGCAGCCAAGAAGGAGCGGCGGGCGGTTCGCGTTATACGCAGTATTTT.

This chain connects TRBV29-1 to TRBJ2-5; the D is unclear. The CDR3 has 11 residues. The V gene's germline CDR1 is SQVTM and CDR2 ANQGSEA. Trimming shortened V by 7 bases and J by 1 base, and 7 bases separated the two germline ends. CDR3 in amino acids: CSAITQETQYF. CDR3 bases: TGCAGCGCCATAACCCAAGAGACCCAGTACTTC. Full variable domain (rest looked up from reference TRBV29-1 and TRBJ2-5): SAVISQKPSRDICQRGTSLTIQCQVDSQVTMMFWYRQQPGQSLTLIATANQGSEATYESGFVIDKFPISRPNLTFSTLTVSNMSPEDSSIYLCSAITQETQYFGPGTRLLVL.